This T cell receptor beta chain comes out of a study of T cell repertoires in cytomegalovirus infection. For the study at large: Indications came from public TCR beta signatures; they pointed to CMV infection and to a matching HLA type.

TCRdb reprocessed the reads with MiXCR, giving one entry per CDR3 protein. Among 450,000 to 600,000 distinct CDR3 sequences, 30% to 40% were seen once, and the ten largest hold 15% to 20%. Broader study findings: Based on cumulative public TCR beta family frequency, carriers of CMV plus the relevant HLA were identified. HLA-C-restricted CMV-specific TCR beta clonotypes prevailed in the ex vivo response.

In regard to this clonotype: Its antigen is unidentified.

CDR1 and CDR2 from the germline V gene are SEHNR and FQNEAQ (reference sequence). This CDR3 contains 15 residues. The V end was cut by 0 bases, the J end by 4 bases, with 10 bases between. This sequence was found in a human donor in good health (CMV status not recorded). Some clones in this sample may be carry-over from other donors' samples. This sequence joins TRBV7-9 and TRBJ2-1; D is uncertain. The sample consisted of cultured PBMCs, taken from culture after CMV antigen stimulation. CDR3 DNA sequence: TGTGCCAGCAGCTTAGCGCATTACGGTTACAATGAGCAGTTCTTC. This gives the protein CASSLAHYGYNEQFF.